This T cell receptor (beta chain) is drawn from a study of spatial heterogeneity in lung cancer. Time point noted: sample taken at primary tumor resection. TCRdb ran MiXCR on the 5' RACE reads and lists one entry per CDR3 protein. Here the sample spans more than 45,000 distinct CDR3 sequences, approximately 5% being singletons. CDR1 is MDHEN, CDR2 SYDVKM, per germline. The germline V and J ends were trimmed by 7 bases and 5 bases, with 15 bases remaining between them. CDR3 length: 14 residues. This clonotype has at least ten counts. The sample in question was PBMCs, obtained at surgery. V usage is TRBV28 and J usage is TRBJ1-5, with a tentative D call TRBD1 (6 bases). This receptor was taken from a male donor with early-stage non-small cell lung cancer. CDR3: CASTLGGKDQPQHF. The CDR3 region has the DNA TGTGCCAGCACCTTAGGGGGAAAGGATCAGCCCCAGCATTTT.